Described below is a single T cell receptor beta chain sequence and its context. In the study's own analysis: Quantification of nucleated cells was approximated via reference gene primer amplification. Profiled with immunoSEQ multiplex PCR; TCRdb holds only in-frame clones, not every one. The V and J calls and the clone size are those of that table, but D and trimming were determined from the DNA. The profile shows some 58,000 clones, over 75% of them singletons. This record belongs to a study of blood T cell repertoires in COVID-19. Looking at the study overall: COVID-19 samples collected from the United States, Italy and Spain covered acute and convalescent phases. The analysed material was cDNA or gDNA that came from T cells, B-cell-depleted T cells, or PBMCs.

The V gene end was trimmed by 6 bases and the J gene end by 3 bases; junction bases not matched to a gene: 2. The CDR3 has 13 amino acids. Per germline, CDR1 SGHNT and CDR2 YENEEA. The sequence came from a man in his fifties with active COVID-19. Sequenced: peripheral blood. The chain links TRBV11-3 to TRBJ2-1; TRBD2 aligns across 7 bases. CDR3 nucleotides: TGTGCCAGCAGTGGGGGGGACTACAATGAGCAGTTCTTC. This codes for CASSGGDYNEQFF.